This T cell receptor beta chain is drawn from a study of graft-versus-host responses after intestinal transplantation. Study-wide points: Early post-transplant HvG declines showed an association with peak circulating GvH clone levels. Individuals who had graft-donor T cell macrochimerism had allografts that showed high graft-versus-host to host-versus-graft clonal ratios.

In regard to this clone: Its target is unknown.

Generated by immunoSEQ multiplex PCR, the TCRdb table keeps only in-frame clones and is missing some. This table has about 110,000 clones, about 91% appearing once. The V gene's germline CDR1 is MNHNY and CDR2 SVGAGI (reference sequence). With 3 bases clipped from V and 0 bases from J, the junction kept 5 bases outside the gene matches. The CDR3 has 16 amino acids. This clonotype was obtained from a human donor who was the organ donor for an intestinal transplant. Sequencing was performed on unstimulated CD4+ T cells sorted from spleen or lymph node cells, taken before transplant. V usage is TRBV6-6 and J usage is TRBJ1-1; TRBD1 matches at 9 bases. CDR3 region: CASSYGGTGMNTEAFF. CDR3 DNA sequence: TGTGCCAGCAGTTATGGGGGGACAGGGATGAACACTGAAGCTTTCTTT.